This TCR beta chain was documented in a study of OX40 agonist ivuxolimab in advanced cancers. About the research overall: The study reported partial responses in three patients: one hepatocellular carcinoma, two cutaneous melanoma.

Trimming shortened V by 1 base and J by 1 base, and 5 bases separated the two germline ends. The CDR3 length is 15 residues. CDR1 and CDR2 from the germline V gene are MGHRA and YSYEKL. Data came from immunoSEQ multiplex PCR; TCRdb stores just in-frame clones and leaves some out. This table holds about 6,500 clones, around 75% found once. The sequenced sample was CD4+ or CD8+ T cells sorted from blood, obtained in a trial of the OX40 agonist ivuxolimab. The genes are TRBV4-1 and TRBJ2-6, with D unresolved. The origin of this receptor is an adult with an advanced solid tumor such as melanoma, head and neck, liver or kidney cancer. For the CDR3, the DNA is TGCGCCAGCAGCCAAGCAGGTTCTGGGGCCAACGTCCTGACTTTC. Translating it yields CASSQAGSGANVLTF.